This TCR beta chain was obtained from a study of Ad26.COV2.S vaccination and SARS-CoV-2 variants. General study points: Placebo recipients showed lower spike-specific TCR breadth than vaccinees.

This table comes from immunoSEQ multiplex PCR, and its TCRdb copy is limited to in-frame clones, with some not included. The sample has approximately 400,000 clones, 92% seen once. The CDR3 sequence is 13 residues long. Germline assignment: CDR1 MDHEN and CDR2 SYDVKM. V was pared by 5 bases and J by 3 bases, with 11 bases between. In regard to this clone: The antigen is not known.

Here the sequenced sample was peripheral blood, taken after recovery from COVID-19. This receptor was obtained from a human donor who had recovered from COVID-19. The J gene is TRBJ2-7, the V gene TRBV28; D remains unclear. CDR3 loop: CASSRGPGYEQYF. For the CDR3, the DNA is TGTGCCAGCAGTCGCGGCCCCGGCTACGAGCAGTACTTC.